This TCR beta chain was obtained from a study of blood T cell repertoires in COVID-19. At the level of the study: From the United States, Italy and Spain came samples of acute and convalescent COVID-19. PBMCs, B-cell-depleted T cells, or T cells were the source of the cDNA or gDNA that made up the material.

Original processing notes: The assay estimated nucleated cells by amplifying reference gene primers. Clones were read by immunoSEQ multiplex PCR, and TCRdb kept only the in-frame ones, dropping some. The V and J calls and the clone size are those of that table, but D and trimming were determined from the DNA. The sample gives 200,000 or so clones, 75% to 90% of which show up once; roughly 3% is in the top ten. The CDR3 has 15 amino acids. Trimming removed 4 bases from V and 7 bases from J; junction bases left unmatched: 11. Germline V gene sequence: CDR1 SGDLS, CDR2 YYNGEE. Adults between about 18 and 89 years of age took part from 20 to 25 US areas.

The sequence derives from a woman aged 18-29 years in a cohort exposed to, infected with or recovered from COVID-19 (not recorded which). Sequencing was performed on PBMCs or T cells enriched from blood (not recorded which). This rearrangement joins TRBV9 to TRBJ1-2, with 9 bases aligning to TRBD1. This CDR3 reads CASSPSFGQGSGYTF. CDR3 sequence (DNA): TGTGCCAGCAGCCCCTCTTTCGGACAGGGGTCTGGCTACACCTTC.